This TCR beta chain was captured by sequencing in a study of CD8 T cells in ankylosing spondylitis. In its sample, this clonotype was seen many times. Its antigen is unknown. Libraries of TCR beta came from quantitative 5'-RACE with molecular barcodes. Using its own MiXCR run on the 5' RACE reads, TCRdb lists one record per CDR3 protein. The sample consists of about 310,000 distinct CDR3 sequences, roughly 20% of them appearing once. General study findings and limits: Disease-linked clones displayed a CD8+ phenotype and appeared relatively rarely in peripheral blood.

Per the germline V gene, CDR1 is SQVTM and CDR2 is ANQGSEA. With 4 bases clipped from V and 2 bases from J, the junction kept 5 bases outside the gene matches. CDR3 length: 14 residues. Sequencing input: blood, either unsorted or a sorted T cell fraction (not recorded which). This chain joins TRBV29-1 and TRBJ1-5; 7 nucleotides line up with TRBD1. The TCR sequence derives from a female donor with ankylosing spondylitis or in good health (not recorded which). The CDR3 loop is CSVAKGAGNQPQHF. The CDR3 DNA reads TGCAGCGTTGCCAAGGGGGCAGGCAATCAGCCCCAGCATTTT.